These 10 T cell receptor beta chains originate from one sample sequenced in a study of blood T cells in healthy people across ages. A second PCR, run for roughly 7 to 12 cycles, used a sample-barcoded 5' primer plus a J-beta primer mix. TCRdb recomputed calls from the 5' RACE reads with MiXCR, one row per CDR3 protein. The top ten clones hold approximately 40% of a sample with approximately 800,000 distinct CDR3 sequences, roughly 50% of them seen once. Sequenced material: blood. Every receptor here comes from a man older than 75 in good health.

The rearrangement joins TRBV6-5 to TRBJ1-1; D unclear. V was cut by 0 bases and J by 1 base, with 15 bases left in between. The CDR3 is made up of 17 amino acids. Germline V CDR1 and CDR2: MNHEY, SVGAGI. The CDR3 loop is CASSYSGWELKNTEAFF. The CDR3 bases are TGTGCCAGCAGTTACTCGGGGTGGGAGCTCAAGAACACTGAAGCTTTCTTT.

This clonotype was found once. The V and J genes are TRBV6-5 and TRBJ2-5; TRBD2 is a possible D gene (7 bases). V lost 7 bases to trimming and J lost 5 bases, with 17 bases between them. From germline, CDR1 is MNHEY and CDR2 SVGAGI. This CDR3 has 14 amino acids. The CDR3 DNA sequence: TGTGCCAGCAACAGGGACTACCAGTCCGAGACCCAGTACTTC. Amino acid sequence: CASNRDYQSETQYF.

CDR3 DNA sequence: TGTGCCAGCAGCCAAGGAGGGACAGGGGGAGAGACCCAGTACTTC. Protein product: CASSQGGTGGETQYF. The V call is TRBV14, the J call TRBJ2-5, with 11 bases identical to TRBD1. V lost 1 base, J lost 4 bases, and 2 bases stayed unmatched. The CDR3 loop spans 15 amino acids. CDR1 is SGHDN and CDR2 is FVKESK in the germline V gene.

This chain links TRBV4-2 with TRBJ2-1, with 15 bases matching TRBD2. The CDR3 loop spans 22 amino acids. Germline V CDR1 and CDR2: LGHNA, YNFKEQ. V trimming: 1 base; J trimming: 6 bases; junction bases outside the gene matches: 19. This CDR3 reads CASSQVLAGRTSGRVTLNEQFF. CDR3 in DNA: TGTGCCAGCAGCCAAGTCTTAGCTGGTCGGACTAGCGGGAGGGTCACTCTCAATGAGCAGTTCTTC.

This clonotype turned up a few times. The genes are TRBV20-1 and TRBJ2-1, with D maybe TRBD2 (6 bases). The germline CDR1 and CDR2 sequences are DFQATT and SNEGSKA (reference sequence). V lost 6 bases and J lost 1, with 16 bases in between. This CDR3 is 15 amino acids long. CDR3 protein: CSAPSIAASYNEQFF. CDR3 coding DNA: TGCAGTGCCCCGTCGATAGCGGCATCCTACAATGAGCAGTTCTTC.

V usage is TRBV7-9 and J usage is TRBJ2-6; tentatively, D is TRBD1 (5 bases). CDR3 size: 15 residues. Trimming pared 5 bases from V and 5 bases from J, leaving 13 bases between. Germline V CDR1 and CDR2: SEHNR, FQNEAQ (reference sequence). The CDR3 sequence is CASSPTDNRANVLTF. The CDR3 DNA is TGTGCCAGCAGCCCCACGGACAACCGGGCCAACGTCCTGACTTTC. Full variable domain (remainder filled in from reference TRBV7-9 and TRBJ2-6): DTGVSQNPRHKITKRGQNVTFRCDPISEHNRLYWYRQTLGQGPEFLTYFQNEAQLEKSRLLSDRFSAERPKGSFSTLEIQRTEQGDSAMYLCASSPTDNRANVLTFGAGSRLTVL.

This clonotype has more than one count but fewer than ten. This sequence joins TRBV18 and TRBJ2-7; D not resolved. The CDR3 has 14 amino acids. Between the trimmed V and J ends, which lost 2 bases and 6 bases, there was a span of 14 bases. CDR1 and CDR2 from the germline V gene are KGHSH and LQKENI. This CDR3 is CASSPVAGSSEQYF. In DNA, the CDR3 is TGTGCCAGCTCACCAGTGGCAGGCTCTTCCGAGCAGTACTTC.

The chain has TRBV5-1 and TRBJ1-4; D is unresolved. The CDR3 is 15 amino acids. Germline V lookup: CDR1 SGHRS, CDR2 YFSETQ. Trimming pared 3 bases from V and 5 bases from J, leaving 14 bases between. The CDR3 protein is CASSSTSTANEKLFF. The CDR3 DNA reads TGCGCCAGCAGCTCGACCTCAACAGCGAATGAAAAACTGTTTTTT.

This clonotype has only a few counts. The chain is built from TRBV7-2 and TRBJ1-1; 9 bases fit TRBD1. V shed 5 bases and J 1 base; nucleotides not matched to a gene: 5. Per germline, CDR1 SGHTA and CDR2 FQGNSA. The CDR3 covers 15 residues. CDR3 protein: CASSQGQGWNTEAFF. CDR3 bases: TGTGCCAGCAGCCAGGGACAGGGTTGGAACACTGAAGCTTTCTTT.

The CDR3 DNA follows: TGTGCCAGCAGTAGAGCGGGACTGGACAATGAGCAGTTCTTC. This encodes CASSRAGLDNEQFF. The rearrangement uses TRBV12-3 or TRBV12-4 and TRBJ2-1, with 7 bases matching TRBD2. Germline trimming cut 5 bases from V and 5 bases from J; bases unmatched to any gene: 6. The CDR3 is made up of 14 amino acids.